This passage covers 4 T cell receptor beta chains from one sample sequenced in a study of T cell responses to AZD1222 COVID-19 vaccine. Repertoires were generated with immunoSEQ multiplex PCR, while TCRdb's copy carries only in-frame clones and drops some. The data show around 53,000 clones, more than 80% seen once. This sample comprised peripheral blood, obtained on day 0 of MenACWY control vaccination. The source of these receptors is an adult in good health.

This clone showed up just a few times. The chain is built from TRBV19 and TRBJ2-7, with 9 bases aligning to TRBD1. This CDR3 has 14 residues. After removal of 3 bases from V and 1 base from J, the junction contained 1 base not matched to a gene. CDR1 and CDR2 (germline): LNHDA, SQIVND (reference sequence). The CDR3 coding sequence is TGTGCCAGTAGTATGGGGACAGGGTCCTACGAGCAGTACTTC. Its protein product is CASSMGTGSYEQYF. The variable domain in full, with the rest retrieved from reference TRBV19 and TRBJ2-7, is DGGITQSPKYLFRKEGQNVTLSCEQNLNHDAMYWYRQDPGQGLRLIYYSQIVNDFQKGDIAEGYSVSREKKESFPLTVTSAQKNPTAFYLCASSMGTGSYEQYFGPGTRLTVT.

The genes are TRBV7-8 and TRBJ1-5, with D possibly being TRBD1 (6 bases). The V and J ends lost 1 base and 4 bases respectively, with 11 bases between them. Germline V gene sequence: CDR1 SGHVS, CDR2 FQNEAQ. The CDR3 contains 15 residues. In DNA form, the CDR3 reads TGTGCCAGCAGCTTAGGTCGGACAGAAAATCAGCCCCAGCATTTT. Translation gives CASSLGRTENQPQHF.

V and J are TRBV7-9 and TRBJ1-2, with TRBD1 matching 9 bases. There are 14 residues in the CDR3. The germline gives CDR1 SEHNR, CDR2 FQNEAQ (reference sequence). Germline trimming cut 4 bases from V and 8 bases from J; bases unmatched to any gene: 8. CDR3 protein: CASSYTGQGYGYTF. CDR3 in DNA: TGTGCCAGCAGCTACACCGGACAGGGGTACGGCTACACCTTC. Variable domain in full (rest from reference TRBV7-9 and TRBJ1-2): DTGVSQNPRHKITKRGQNVTFRCDPISEHNRLYWYRQTLGQGPEFLTYFQNEAQLEKSRLLSDRFSAERPKGSFSTLEIQRTEQGDSAMYLCASSYTGQGYGYTFGSGTRLTVV.

This clone was seen at least ten times. This chain uses TRBV19 with TRBJ2-3; 11 bases are a match to TRBD2. The CDR3 totals 17 residues. V was clipped by 8 bases and J by 2 bases; unmatched bases: 12. Germline V gene lookup returns CDR1 LNHDA and CDR2 SQIVND (reference sequence). CDR3 in DNA: TGTGCCAGTTCTTCGCGACTAGCGGGGATTAACACAGATACGCAGTATTTT. This translates into CASSSRLAGINTDTQYF.